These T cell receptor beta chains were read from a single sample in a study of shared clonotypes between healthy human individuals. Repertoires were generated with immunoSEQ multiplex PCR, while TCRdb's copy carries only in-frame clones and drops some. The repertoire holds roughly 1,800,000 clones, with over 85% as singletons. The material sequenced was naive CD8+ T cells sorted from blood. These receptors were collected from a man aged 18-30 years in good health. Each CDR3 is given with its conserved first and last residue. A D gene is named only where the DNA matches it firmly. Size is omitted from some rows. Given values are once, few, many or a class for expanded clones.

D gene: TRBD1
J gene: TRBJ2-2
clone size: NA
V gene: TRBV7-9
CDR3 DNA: TGTGCCAGCAGTTCGACCGGGACAGGGGGAGACACCGGGGAGCTGTTTTTT
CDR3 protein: CASSSTGTGGDTGELFF

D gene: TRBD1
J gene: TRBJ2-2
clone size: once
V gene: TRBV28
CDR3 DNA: TGTGCCAGCAGCTCCTCTCCGGGACAGACCGGGGAGCTGTTTTTT
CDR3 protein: CASSSSPGQTGELFF

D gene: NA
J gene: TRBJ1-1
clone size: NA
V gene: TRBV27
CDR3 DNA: TGTGCCAGCAGTTTAAGACTCCCTAGCGGCACTGAAGCTTTCTTT
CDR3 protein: CASSLRLPSGTEAFF

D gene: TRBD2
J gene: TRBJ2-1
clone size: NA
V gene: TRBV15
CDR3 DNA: TGTGCCACCTTGGAGCGGGAGGGACTTTACAATGAGCAGTTCTTC
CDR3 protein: CATLEREGLYNEQFF

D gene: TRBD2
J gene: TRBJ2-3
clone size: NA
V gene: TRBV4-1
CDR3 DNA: TGCGCCAGCAGCCTTAGGACTAGCGGGCAATCGGAAGATACGCAGTATTTT
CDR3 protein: CASSLRTSGQSEDTQYF

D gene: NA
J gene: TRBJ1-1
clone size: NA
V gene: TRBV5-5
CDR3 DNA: TGTGCCAGCAGCTTCCGATCTGAGGTGGCGGACACTGAAGCTTTCTTT
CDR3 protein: CASSFRSEVADTEAFF

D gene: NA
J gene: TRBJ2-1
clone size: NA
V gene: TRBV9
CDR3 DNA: TGTGCCAGCAGCACCAGCGGAACTGGGTACAATGAGCAGTTCTTC
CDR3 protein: CASSTSGTGYNEQFF

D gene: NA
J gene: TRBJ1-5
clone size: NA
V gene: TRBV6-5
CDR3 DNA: TGTGCCAGCAGTTACGGCCGAGACCAGCCCCAGCATTTT
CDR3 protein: CASSYGRDQPQHF

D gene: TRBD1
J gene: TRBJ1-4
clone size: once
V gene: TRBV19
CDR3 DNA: TGTGCCAGTAGTCGCCGGGACAGGGAAGCCTTGTTTAATGAAAAACTGTTTTTT
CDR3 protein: CASSRRDREALFNEKLFF

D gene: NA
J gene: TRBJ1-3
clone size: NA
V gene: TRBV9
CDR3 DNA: TGTGCCAGCAGCCCGCCCCCGGGGACTGGAAACACCATATATTTT
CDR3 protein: CASSPPPGTGNTIYF

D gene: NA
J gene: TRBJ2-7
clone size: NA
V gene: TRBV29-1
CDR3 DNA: TGCAGCGTTTCCCCCAGGGGGGGCGCGTACGAGCAGTACTTC
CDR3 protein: CSVSPRGGAYEQYF

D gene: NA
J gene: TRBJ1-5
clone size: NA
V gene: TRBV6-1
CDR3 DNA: TGTGCCAGCAATAATCAGGAGGGGAGACAGCCCCAGCATTTT
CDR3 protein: CASNNQEGRQPQHF

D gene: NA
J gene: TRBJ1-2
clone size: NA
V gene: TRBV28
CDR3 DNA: TGTGCCAGCAGTTTATCTGGGGGCGTCGGCTATGGCTACACCTTC
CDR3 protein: CASSLSGGVGYGYTF

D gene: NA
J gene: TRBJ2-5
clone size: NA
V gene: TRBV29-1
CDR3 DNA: TGCAGCGTCCACGAAGGGGGTTTGGGAGAGACCCAGTACTTC
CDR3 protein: CSVHEGGLGETQYF

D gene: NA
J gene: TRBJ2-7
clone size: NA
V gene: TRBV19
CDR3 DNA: TGTGCCAGTACCAACTCAGGGAGACCCTACGAGCAGTACTTC
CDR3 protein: CASTNSGRPYEQYF

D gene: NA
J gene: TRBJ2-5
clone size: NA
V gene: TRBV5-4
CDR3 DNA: TGTGCCAGCAGCCGCGCGGAGGCTAGAGAGACCCAGTACTTC
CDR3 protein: CASSRAEARETQYF

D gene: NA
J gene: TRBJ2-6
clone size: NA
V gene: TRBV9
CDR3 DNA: TGTGCCAGCAGCGTCGCCGGGACGGCTAGCTCTGGGGCCAACGTCCTGACTTTC
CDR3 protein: CASSVAGTASSGANVLTF

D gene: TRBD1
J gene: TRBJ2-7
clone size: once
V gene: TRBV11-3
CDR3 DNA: TGTGCCAGCAGCCCTGACAGGGGGAGCTACGAGCAGTACTTC
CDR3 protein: CASSPDRGSYEQYF

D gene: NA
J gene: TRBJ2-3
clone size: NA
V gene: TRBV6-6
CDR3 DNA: TGTGCCAGCAGTTCCTGGGAGGATCCAGATACGCAGTATTTT
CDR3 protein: CASSSWEDPDTQYF

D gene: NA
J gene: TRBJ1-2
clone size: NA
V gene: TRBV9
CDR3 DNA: TGTGCCAGCAGCGTTTCCATAACCGGGACGCCCTCTAACTATGGCTACACCTTC
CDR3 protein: CASSVSITGTPSNYGYTF

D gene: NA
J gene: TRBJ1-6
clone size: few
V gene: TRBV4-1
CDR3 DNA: TGCGCCAGCAGCCAAGTGGTACTGCCTTATTCACCCCTCCACTTT
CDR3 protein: CASSQVVLPYSPLHF

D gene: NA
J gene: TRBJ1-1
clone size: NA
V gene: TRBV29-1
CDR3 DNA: TGCAGCGTCCCGCCGTGGACGGTCCATGCGGACCCTGGAGCTTTCTTT
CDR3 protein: CSVPPWTVHADPGAFF

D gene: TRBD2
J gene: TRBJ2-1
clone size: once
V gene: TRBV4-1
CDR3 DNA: TGCGCCAGCAGCTCATGGCATAGCGGGAGGGCCGAAAATGAGCAGTTCTTC
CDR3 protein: CASSSWHSGRAENEQFF

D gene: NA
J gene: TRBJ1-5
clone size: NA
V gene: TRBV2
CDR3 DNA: TGTGCCAGCAGTCCCCTCGACAGCAATCAGCCCCAGCATTTT
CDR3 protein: CASSPLDSNQPQHF

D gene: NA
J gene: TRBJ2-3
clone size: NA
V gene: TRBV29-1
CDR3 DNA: TGCAGCGCCAATGCTAAGTCCGATACGCAGTATTTT
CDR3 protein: CSANAKSDTQYF

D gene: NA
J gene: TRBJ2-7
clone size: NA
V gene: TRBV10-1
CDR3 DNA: TGCGCCAGCAGTGAATCCGGGGGCGGAGGCGAGCAGTACTTC
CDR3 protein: CASSESGGGGEQYF

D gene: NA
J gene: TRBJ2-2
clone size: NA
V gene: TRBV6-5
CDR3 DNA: TGTGCCAGCCCGACGACACCTGCCGGGGAGCTGTTTTTT
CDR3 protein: CASPTTPAGELFF

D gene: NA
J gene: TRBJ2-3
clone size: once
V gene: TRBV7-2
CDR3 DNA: TGTGCCAGCAGCTTGGGTAGCACAGATACGCAGTATTTT
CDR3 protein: CASSLGSTDTQYF

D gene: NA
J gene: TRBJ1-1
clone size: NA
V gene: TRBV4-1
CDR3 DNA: TGCGCCAGCAGCCAAGATACCGGGGGGACTGAAGCTTTCTTT
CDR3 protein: CASSQDTGGTEAFF

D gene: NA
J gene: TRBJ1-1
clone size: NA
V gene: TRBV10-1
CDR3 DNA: TGCGCCAGCAGTGGCCGAGTCTTAGGGCGGAACACTGAAGCTTTCTTT
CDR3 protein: CASSGRVLGRNTEAFF

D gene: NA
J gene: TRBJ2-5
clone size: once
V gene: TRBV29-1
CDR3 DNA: TGCAGCGTTGAATTCTTGACAGGCTCGGAGACCCAGTACTTC
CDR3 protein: CSVEFLTGSETQYF

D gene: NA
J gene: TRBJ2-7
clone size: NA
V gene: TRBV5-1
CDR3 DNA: TGCGCCAGCAGCTCATTACCCCAGGGGGGTAATAACGAGCAGTACTTC
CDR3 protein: CASSSLPQGGNNEQYF

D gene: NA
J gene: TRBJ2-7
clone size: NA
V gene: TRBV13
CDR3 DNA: TGTGCCAGCAGCTCTTCGGGCTGGTACGAGCAGTACTTC
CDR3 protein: CASSSSGWYEQYF

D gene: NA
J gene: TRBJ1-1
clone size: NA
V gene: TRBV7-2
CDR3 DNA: TGTGCCAGCAGCTTAACCTTCATGAACACTGAAGCTTTCTTT
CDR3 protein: CASSLTFMNTEAFF

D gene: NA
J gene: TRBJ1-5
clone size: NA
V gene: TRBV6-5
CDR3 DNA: TGTGCCAGCAGTCTTGACTCAGGGGCCAATCAGCCCCAGCATTTT
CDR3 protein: CASSLDSGANQPQHF

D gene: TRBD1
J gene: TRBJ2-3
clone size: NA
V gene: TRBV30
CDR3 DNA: TGTGCCTGGAGTGTGGGGACAGGGGCGGCAGATACGCAGTATTTT
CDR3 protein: CAWSVGTGAADTQYF

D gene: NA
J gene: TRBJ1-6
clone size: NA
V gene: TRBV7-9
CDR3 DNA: TGTGCCAGCAGCTCCCCCCACGGAACAAATTCACCCCTCCACTTT
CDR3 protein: CASSSPHGTNSPLHF

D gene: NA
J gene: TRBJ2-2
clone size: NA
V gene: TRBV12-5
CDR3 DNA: TGTGCTAGTGGTTTATACGGGGAGCTGTTTTTT
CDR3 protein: CASGLYGELFF

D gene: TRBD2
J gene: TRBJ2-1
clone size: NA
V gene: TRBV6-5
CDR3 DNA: TGTGCCAGCAGAGAGACTAGCACTTACTACAATGAGCAGTTCTTC
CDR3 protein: CASRETSTYYNEQFF

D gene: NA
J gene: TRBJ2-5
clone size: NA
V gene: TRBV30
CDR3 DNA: TGTGCCTGGAGCCAACCATGGGGCAGGGGAGGGGAGACCCAGTACTTC
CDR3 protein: CAWSQPWGRGGETQYF

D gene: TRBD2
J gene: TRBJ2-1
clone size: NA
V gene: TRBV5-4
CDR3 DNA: TGTGCCAGCAGCTTGTGGGCTAGCGGGGGGTACAATGAGCAGTTCTTC
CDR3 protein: CASSLWASGGYNEQFF

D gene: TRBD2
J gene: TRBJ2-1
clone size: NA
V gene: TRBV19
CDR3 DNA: TGTGCCAGTAGTATCTTCGGGGGGAACAATGAGCAGTTCTTC
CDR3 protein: CASSIFGGNNEQFF